A selection of T cell receptor beta chains follows, all from one sample in a study of identical twins. TCRdb ran MiXCR on the 5' RACE reads and lists one entry per CDR3 protein. The sample comprises 750,000 to 950,000 distinct CDR3 sequences, roughly an eighth of which are singletons, and around 1.5% rests with the top ten. The same specimen was also included in a second study, on yellow fever vaccine responses in identical twins.

The sequenced material came from PBMCs. Receptor source: a woman between 18 and 29 years old in good health. The CDR3 runs from the conserved cysteine through the conserved F or W. A D gene is named only where the DNA matches it firmly. Only part of the rows carry a size: once, few, many, or a class if the clone is expanded.

v_gene: TRBV11-2; j_gene: TRBJ1-6; d_gene: NA; abundance: NA; CDR3nt: TGTGCCAGCAGCTTAGATCTCCAGGAAAATTCACCCCTCCACTTT; CDR3aa: CASSLDLQENSPLHF
v_gene: TRBV27; j_gene: TRBJ2-1; d_gene: TRBD1; abundance: many; CDR3nt: TGTGCCAGCGGGCGAGACAGGGGCCATGAGCAGTTCTTC; CDR3aa: CASGRDRGHEQFF
v_gene: TRBV7-6; j_gene: TRBJ2-6; d_gene: NA; abundance: NA; CDR3nt: TGTGCCAGCAGCTTAGCCCCTTGGGGTCCATTTGTTGTCTCTGGGGCCAACGTCCTGACTTTC; CDR3aa: CASSLAPWGPFVVSGANVLTF
v_gene: TRBV12-3/TRBV12-4; j_gene: TRBJ1-5; d_gene: TRBD1; abundance: many; CDR3nt: TGTGCCAGCAGGGGACAGTTCAATCAGCCCCAGCATTTT; CDR3aa: CASRGQFNQPQHF
v_gene: TRBV12-3/TRBV12-4; j_gene: TRBJ2-2; d_gene: TRBD1; abundance: many; CDR3nt: TGTGCCAGCAGTTTCCGAGTGGACAGGAGGGAGCTGTTTTTT; CDR3aa: CASSFRVDRRELFF
v_gene: TRBV11-2; j_gene: TRBJ2-1; d_gene: NA; abundance: NA; CDR3nt: TGTGCCAGCAGCTACCGGGACGGAGGGGGGGTAAATGAGCAGTTCTTC; CDR3aa: CASSYRDGGGVNEQFF
v_gene: TRBV12-3/TRBV12-4; j_gene: TRBJ1-4; d_gene: TRBD1; abundance: many; CDR3nt: TGTGCCAGCACCAAGGGACAGCCTAATGAAAAACTGTTTTTT; CDR3aa: CASTKGQPNEKLFF
v_gene: TRBV5-6; j_gene: TRBJ1-5; d_gene: TRBD1; abundance: few; CDR3nt: TGTGCCAGCAGCTCCTCGACAGGGAGGGATCAGCCCCAGCATTTT; CDR3aa: CASSSSTGRDQPQHF
v_gene: TRBV20-1; j_gene: TRBJ1-5; d_gene: NA; abundance: few; CDR3nt: TGCAGTGCTAGAGATCGGACTAGCAATCAGCCCCAGCATTTT; CDR3aa: CSARDRTSNQPQHF
v_gene: TRBV20-1; j_gene: TRBJ2-5; d_gene: NA; abundance: few; CDR3nt: TGCAGTGCTACGACCGAGTACCAAGAGACCCAGTACTTC; CDR3aa: CSATTEYQETQYF
v_gene: TRBV2; j_gene: TRBJ1-1; d_gene: TRBD1; abundance: NA; CDR3nt: TGTGCCAGCAGAACGACAGGGAACTCAAACACTGAAGCTTTCTTT; CDR3aa: CASRTTGNSNTEAFF
v_gene: TRBV7-8; j_gene: TRBJ1-1; d_gene: NA; abundance: NA; CDR3nt: TGTGCCAGCAGCTTAGTTAGACGGGACACTGAAGCTTTCTTT; CDR3aa: CASSLVRRDTEAFF
v_gene: TRBV20-1; j_gene: TRBJ1-1; d_gene: NA; abundance: NA; CDR3nt: TGCAGTGCACCAGGCCTTATGATGAACACTGAAGCTTTCTTT; CDR3aa: CSAPGLMMNTEAFF
v_gene: TRBV29-1; j_gene: TRBJ2-1; d_gene: TRBD2; abundance: NA; CDR3nt: TGCAGCGCCCCGTCGGGGGGATACAATGAGCAGTTCTTC; CDR3aa: CSAPSGGYNEQFF
v_gene: TRBV10-2; j_gene: TRBJ2-7; d_gene: NA; abundance: NA; CDR3nt: TGCGCCAGCAGTGTGCTGAGATCCTACGAGCAGTACTTC; CDR3aa: CASSVLRSYEQYF
v_gene: TRBV7-9; j_gene: TRBJ2-7; d_gene: NA; abundance: few; CDR3nt: TGTGTAGGACAGGAGGGGAACCACGAGCAGTACTTC; CDR3aa: CVGQEGNHEQYF
v_gene: TRBV2; j_gene: TRBJ2-2; d_gene: NA; abundance: many; CDR3nt: TGTGCCAGCAGTGAAGCCAGGAACACGGGGGAGCTGTTTTTT; CDR3aa: CASSEARNTGELFF
v_gene: TRBV7-6; j_gene: TRBJ2-5; d_gene: TRBD1; abundance: NA; CDR3nt: TGTGCCAGCAGCTTTGGTAGGGGGCAGATAGAGACCCAGTACTTC; CDR3aa: CASSFGRGQIETQYF
v_gene: TRBV7-8; j_gene: TRBJ1-1; d_gene: NA; abundance: NA; CDR3nt: TGTGCCAGCAGCCCTAACAGGACCAGGATGAACACTGAAGCTTTCTTT; CDR3aa: CASSPNRTRMNTEAFF
v_gene: TRBV7-8; j_gene: TRBJ1-2; d_gene: NA; abundance: few; CDR3nt: TGTGCCAGCAGCTTAGGGATACAGAGCTATGGCTACACCTTC; CDR3aa: CASSLGIQSYGYTF
v_gene: TRBV29-1; j_gene: TRBJ2-1; d_gene: TRBD2; abundance: NA; CDR3nt: TGCAGCGGCAAAAGGGGGCTGGGCCTAGCGGGATTCTTTTCCTACAATGAGCAGTTCTTC; CDR3aa: CSGKRGLGLAGFFSYNEQFF
v_gene: TRBV28; j_gene: TRBJ1-4; d_gene: NA; abundance: few; CDR3nt: TGTGCCAGCAGTACCGGACTGCGGGATGAAAAACTGTTTTTT; CDR3aa: CASSTGLRDEKLFF
v_gene: TRBV20-1; j_gene: TRBJ1-3; d_gene: NA; abundance: few; CDR3nt: TGCAGTGCTAAGGGAGCAGGGAGGGGAACTGGAAACACCATATATTTT; CDR3aa: CSAKGAGRGTGNTIYF
v_gene: TRBV28; j_gene: TRBJ2-7; d_gene: TRBD2; abundance: few; CDR3nt: TGTGCCAGCAGAAAAGGACTAGCGGCACACGAGCAGTACTTC; CDR3aa: CASRKGLAAHEQYF
v_gene: TRBV5-1; j_gene: TRBJ2-2; d_gene: NA; abundance: few; CDR3nt: TGCGCCAGCAGCTACGGGACGATTAACACCGGGGAGCTGTTTTTT; CDR3aa: CASSYGTINTGELFF
v_gene: TRBV12-3/TRBV12-4; j_gene: TRBJ1-2; d_gene: NA; abundance: NA; CDR3nt: TGTGCCAGCAGTTTCGGACTCACGGGGGGCTACACCTTC; CDR3aa: CASSFGLTGGYTF
v_gene: TRBV4-1; j_gene: TRBJ2-1; d_gene: NA; abundance: many; CDR3nt: TGCGCCAGCAGCCAAGAAAACCCGGGACGCCTCAATGAGCAGTTCTTC; CDR3aa: CASSQENPGRLNEQFF
v_gene: TRBV5-5; j_gene: TRBJ1-1; d_gene: NA; abundance: few; CDR3nt: TGTGCCAGCACCCCGCGGAACACTGAAGCTTTCTTT; CDR3aa: CASTPRNTEAFF
v_gene: TRBV2; j_gene: TRBJ2-3; d_gene: NA; abundance: few; CDR3nt: TGTGCCAGCAGTGAAGGCCAAGACCCTCAAGATACGCAGTATTTT; CDR3aa: CASSEGQDPQDTQYF
v_gene: TRBV6-1; j_gene: TRBJ1-3; d_gene: NA; abundance: NA; CDR3nt: TGTGCCAGCAGTGAAGTTACAACTGGAAACACCATATATTTT; CDR3aa: CASSEVTTGNTIYF
v_gene: TRBV12-3/TRBV12-4; j_gene: TRBJ1-3; d_gene: TRBD1; abundance: NA; CDR3nt: TGTGCCAGCAGTTACAACAGGGGGGGCTCTGGAAACACCATATATTTT; CDR3aa: CASSYNRGGSGNTIYF
v_gene: TRBV6-5; j_gene: TRBJ2-1; d_gene: TRBD2; abundance: NA; CDR3nt: TGTGCCAGCAGTTACTCCCTAGCGGGGAACAATGAGCAGTTCTTC; CDR3aa: CASSYSLAGNNEQFF
v_gene: TRBV29-1; j_gene: TRBJ2-1; d_gene: NA; abundance: many; CDR3nt: TGCAGCGTTGCGGGCAGCTTGGATGAGCAGTTCTTC; CDR3aa: CSVAGSLDEQFF
v_gene: TRBV7-9; j_gene: TRBJ2-7; d_gene: NA; abundance: NA; CDR3nt: TGTGCCAGCAGTCTTACTGGGACTGAGCAGTACTTC; CDR3aa: CASSLTGTEQYF
v_gene: TRBV7-6; j_gene: TRBJ2-1; d_gene: NA; abundance: NA; CDR3nt: TGTGCCAGCAGCTTGGATTTCGGGGGATTCAGCTCCTACAATGAGCAGTTCTTC; CDR3aa: CASSLDFGGFSSYNEQFF
v_gene: TRBV28; j_gene: TRBJ2-6; d_gene: NA; abundance: NA; CDR3nt: TGTGCCAGCAGTCCACTTGGTATTGGGGCCAACGTCCTGACTTTC; CDR3aa: CASSPLGIGANVLTF
v_gene: TRBV27; j_gene: TRBJ1-1; d_gene: NA; abundance: many; CDR3nt: TGTGCCAGCAGTTTATTAGGATCCACTGAAGCTTTCTTT; CDR3aa: CASSLLGSTEAFF
v_gene: TRBV10-1; j_gene: TRBJ2-7; d_gene: NA; abundance: NA; CDR3nt: TGCGCCAGCATCATCGCCGACTACGAGCAGTACTTC; CDR3aa: CASIIADYEQYF
v_gene: TRBV2; j_gene: TRBJ2-5; d_gene: NA; abundance: NA; CDR3nt: TGTGCCAGCAGGGAAAGGAGCGTACTTCAAGAGACCCAGTACTTC; CDR3aa: CASRERSVLQETQYF
v_gene: TRBV12-5; j_gene: TRBJ2-7; d_gene: NA; abundance: NA; CDR3nt: TGTGCTAGTGGTCCGGAGGGGATCGAGCAGTACTTC; CDR3aa: CASGPEGIEQYF
v_gene: TRBV4-1; j_gene: TRBJ1-4; d_gene: NA; abundance: NA; CDR3nt: TGCGCCAGCAGTCAAGAAGGGCAAACTAATGAAAAACTGTTTTTT; CDR3aa: CASSQEGQTNEKLFF
v_gene: TRBV24-1; j_gene: TRBJ1-5; d_gene: NA; abundance: NA; CDR3nt: TGTGCCACCAGCCAACAAGGGGAAGGTAGCAATCAGCCCCAGCATTTT; CDR3aa: CATSQQGEGSNQPQHF
v_gene: TRBV6-4; j_gene: TRBJ2-7; d_gene: NA; abundance: many; CDR3nt: TGTGCCAGCAGTGACTGTAGGGCTAACCACTACGAGCAGTACTTC; CDR3aa: CASSDCRANHYEQYF
v_gene: TRBV5-1; j_gene: TRBJ1-4; d_gene: NA; abundance: few; CDR3nt: TGCGCCAGCAGCTTGGGTGCGGTCGGGGGCGCAAATGAAAAACTGTTTTTT; CDR3aa: CASSLGAVGGANEKLFF
v_gene: TRBV15; j_gene: TRBJ2-1; d_gene: NA; abundance: few; CDR3nt: TGTGCCACCAGCAGAGAGGGGCCGATATACAATGAGCAGTTCTTC; CDR3aa: CATSREGPIYNEQFF
v_gene: TRBV6-1; j_gene: TRBJ2-6; d_gene: NA; abundance: NA; CDR3nt: TGTGCCAGCAGGAGGCTCTCTGGGGCCAACGTCCTGACTTTC; CDR3aa: CASRRLSGANVLTF
v_gene: TRBV2; j_gene: TRBJ2-1; d_gene: NA; abundance: NA; CDR3nt: TGTGCCAGCAGTGAGCCCCCTCGCTTGGAGCAGTTCTTC; CDR3aa: CASSEPPRLEQFF
v_gene: TRBV20-1; j_gene: TRBJ2-7; d_gene: NA; abundance: few; CDR3nt: TGCAGTGCTAGAGTGGAAAGGTACGAGCAGTACTTC; CDR3aa: CSARVERYEQYF
v_gene: TRBV28; j_gene: TRBJ2-2; d_gene: TRBD1; abundance: few; CDR3nt: TGTGCCAGCAGTTCTTATTCCCGGACAGGGTGGACCGGGGAGCTGTTTTTT; CDR3aa: CASSSYSRTGWTGELFF
v_gene: TRBV2; j_gene: TRBJ2-3; d_gene: TRBD1; abundance: NA; CDR3nt: TGTGCCAGCAGTGAAACAGGGGGCTCCAGCACAGATACGCAGTATTTT; CDR3aa: CASSETGGSSTDTQYF
v_gene: TRBV15; j_gene: TRBJ2-7; d_gene: NA; abundance: NA; CDR3nt: TGTGCCACCAGCAGAGGTGTAGCGCGAGAAGGAGAGCAGTACTTC; CDR3aa: CATSRGVAREGEQYF
v_gene: TRBV2; j_gene: TRBJ1-6; d_gene: NA; abundance: NA; CDR3nt: TGTGCCAGCAGTGCCACAGTGTATAATTCACCCCTCCACTTT; CDR3aa: CASSATVYNSPLHF
v_gene: TRBV29-1; j_gene: TRBJ1-1; d_gene: NA; abundance: NA; CDR3nt: TGCAGCGCCCTTAGTTTGACTGAAGCTTTCTTT; CDR3aa: CSALSLTEAFF
v_gene: TRBV12-3/TRBV12-4; j_gene: TRBJ1-1; d_gene: NA; abundance: many; CDR3nt: TGTGCCAGCAGTCTAGGCGTCATGAACACTGAAGCTTTCTTT; CDR3aa: CASSLGVMNTEAFF
v_gene: TRBV5-1; j_gene: TRBJ1-1; d_gene: NA; abundance: NA; CDR3nt: TGCGCCAGCAGCTTCTACCCCGGGGGCACTGAAGCTTTCTTT; CDR3aa: CASSFYPGGTEAFF
v_gene: TRBV20-1; j_gene: TRBJ2-3; d_gene: NA; abundance: many; CDR3nt: TGCAGTGCTAGGCAGGGTGGTACAGATACGCAGTATTTT; CDR3aa: CSARQGGTDTQYF
v_gene: TRBV24-1; j_gene: TRBJ1-1; d_gene: TRBD1; abundance: NA; CDR3nt: TGTGCCACCAGTGCAGGGGGGAACACTGAAGCTTTCTTT; CDR3aa: CATSAGGNTEAFF
v_gene: TRBV25-1; j_gene: TRBJ1-2; d_gene: NA; abundance: many; CDR3nt: TGTGCCAGCAGTGAACCGGCAGACCTTGATGGCTACACCTTC; CDR3aa: CASSEPADLDGYTF
v_gene: TRBV7-3; j_gene: TRBJ2-5; d_gene: TRBD2; abundance: NA; CDR3nt: TGTGCCAGCAGCTTAGGGTCGACGGCGGGAGGGTTGGAGACCCAGTACTTC; CDR3aa: CASSLGSTAGGLETQYF
v_gene: TRBV7-2; j_gene: TRBJ2-2; d_gene: TRBD1; abundance: few; CDR3nt: TGTGCCAGCAGCTTTCGGATACAGGGGGATTCCGGGGAGCTGTTTTTT; CDR3aa: CASSFRIQGDSGELFF